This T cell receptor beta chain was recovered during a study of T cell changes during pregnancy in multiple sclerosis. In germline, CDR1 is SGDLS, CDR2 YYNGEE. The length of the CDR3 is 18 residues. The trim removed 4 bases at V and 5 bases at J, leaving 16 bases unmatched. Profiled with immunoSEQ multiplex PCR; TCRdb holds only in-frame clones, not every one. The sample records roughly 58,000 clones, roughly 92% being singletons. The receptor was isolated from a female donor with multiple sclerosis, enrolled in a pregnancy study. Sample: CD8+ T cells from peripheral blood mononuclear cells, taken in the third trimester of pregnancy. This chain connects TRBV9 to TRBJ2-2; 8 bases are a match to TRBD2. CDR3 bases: TGTGCCAGCAGCTCCCCCGGGGTGCAACTAGCGGATACCGGGGAGCTGTTTTTT. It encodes CASSSPGVQLADTGELFF. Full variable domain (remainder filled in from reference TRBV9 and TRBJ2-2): DSGVTQTPKHLITATGQRVTLRCSPRSGDLSVYWYQQSLDQGLQFLIQYYNGEERAKGNILERFSAQQFPDLHSELNLSSLELGDSALYFCASSSPGVQLADTGELFFGEGSRLTVL.